These T cell receptor beta chains were read from a single sample in a study of blood T cell repertoires in COVID-19. The table came from immunoSEQ multiplex PCR; TCRdb's copy has only in-frame clones and leaves some out. The data hold 200,000 to 250,000 clones, with around 90% observed a single time. The specimen was PBMCs or T cells enriched from blood (not recorded which). The source is a woman aged 25-40 years with acute COVID-19. Each CDR3 is given without its conserved first and last residue. The order of the fields is J gene, V gene, CDR3 length, CDR3 protein.

j_gene: TRBJ2-7
v_gene: TRBV7-9
len: 11
CDR3aa: ASRREGGLEQY

j_gene: TRBJ1-2
v_gene: TRBV28
len: 13
CDR3aa: ASSAGTGYSYGYT

j_gene: TRBJ2-3
v_gene: TRBV28
len: 13
CDR3aa: ASSRTGITADTQY

j_gene: TRBJ1-1
v_gene: TRBV29-1
len: 10
CDR3aa: SAGTVNTEAF

j_gene: TRBJ2-1
v_gene: TRBV7-8
len: 14
CDR3aa: ASSGPGGLSSNEQF

j_gene: TRBJ2-1
v_gene: TRBV7-9
len: 14
CDR3aa: ASSEAGGPSYNEQF

j_gene: TRBJ2-1
v_gene: TRBV7-3
len: 15
CDR3aa: ASSRHGLADSYNEQF

j_gene: TRBJ2-7
v_gene: TRBV18
len: 13
CDR3aa: ASSSETGTTYEQY

j_gene: TRBJ1-5
v_gene: TRBV20-1
len: 12
CDR3aa: SASLPGGGGPQH

j_gene: TRBJ2-1
v_gene: TRBV27
len: 14
CDR3aa: ASSLSTSSLADEQF

j_gene: TRBJ1-5
v_gene: TRBV28
len: 10
CDR3aa: ASSFQNQPQH

j_gene: TRBJ2-7
v_gene: TRBV27
len: 11
CDR3aa: ASSGQAPGEQY

j_gene: TRBJ2-1
v_gene: TRBV4-2
len: 16
CDR3aa: ASSQAGSGGGRFNEQF

j_gene: TRBJ1-5
v_gene: TRBV12-3/TRBV12-4
len: 11
CDR3aa: ASSWLVNQPQH

j_gene: TRBJ1-5
v_gene: TRBV28
len: 16
CDR3aa: ASSPSGTGKVGNQPQH

j_gene: TRBJ2-1
v_gene: TRBV7-9
len: 15
CDR3aa: ASSWSHLAGNGNEQF

j_gene: TRBJ1-1
v_gene: TRBV28
len: 12
CDR3aa: AIRWGLGATEAF

j_gene: TRBJ2-3
v_gene: TRBV10-2
len: 12
CDR3aa: ASSVGGGADTQY

j_gene: TRBJ2-2
v_gene: TRBV7-3
len: 14
CDR3aa: ASSPTSGRGNGELF

j_gene: TRBJ1-4
v_gene: TRBV28
len: 13
CDR3aa: ASSGPGVLNEKLF

j_gene: TRBJ2-7
v_gene: TRBV27
len: 11
CDR3aa: ASSLGASYEQY

j_gene: TRBJ1-1
v_gene: TRBV7-2
len: 13
CDR3aa: ASSLAMGGNTEAF

j_gene: TRBJ1-6
v_gene: TRBV10-3
len: 13
CDR3aa: AISEDQGSNSPLH

j_gene: TRBJ2-7
v_gene: TRBV7-9
len: 12
CDR3aa: ASSIVARSYEQY

j_gene: TRBJ2-7
v_gene: TRBV10-3
len: 13
CDR3aa: AIVAGSGVGYEQY

j_gene: TRBJ2-6
v_gene: TRBV18
len: 12
CDR3aa: ASSPRDRANVLT

j_gene: TRBJ1-4
v_gene: TRBV4-2
len: 13
CDR3aa: ASSQSLSGDEKLF

j_gene: TRBJ1-1
v_gene: TRBV2
len: 11
CDR3aa: ASSELANTEAF

j_gene: TRBJ1-2
v_gene: TRBV6-5
len: 12
CDR3aa: ASSTQEPIYGYT